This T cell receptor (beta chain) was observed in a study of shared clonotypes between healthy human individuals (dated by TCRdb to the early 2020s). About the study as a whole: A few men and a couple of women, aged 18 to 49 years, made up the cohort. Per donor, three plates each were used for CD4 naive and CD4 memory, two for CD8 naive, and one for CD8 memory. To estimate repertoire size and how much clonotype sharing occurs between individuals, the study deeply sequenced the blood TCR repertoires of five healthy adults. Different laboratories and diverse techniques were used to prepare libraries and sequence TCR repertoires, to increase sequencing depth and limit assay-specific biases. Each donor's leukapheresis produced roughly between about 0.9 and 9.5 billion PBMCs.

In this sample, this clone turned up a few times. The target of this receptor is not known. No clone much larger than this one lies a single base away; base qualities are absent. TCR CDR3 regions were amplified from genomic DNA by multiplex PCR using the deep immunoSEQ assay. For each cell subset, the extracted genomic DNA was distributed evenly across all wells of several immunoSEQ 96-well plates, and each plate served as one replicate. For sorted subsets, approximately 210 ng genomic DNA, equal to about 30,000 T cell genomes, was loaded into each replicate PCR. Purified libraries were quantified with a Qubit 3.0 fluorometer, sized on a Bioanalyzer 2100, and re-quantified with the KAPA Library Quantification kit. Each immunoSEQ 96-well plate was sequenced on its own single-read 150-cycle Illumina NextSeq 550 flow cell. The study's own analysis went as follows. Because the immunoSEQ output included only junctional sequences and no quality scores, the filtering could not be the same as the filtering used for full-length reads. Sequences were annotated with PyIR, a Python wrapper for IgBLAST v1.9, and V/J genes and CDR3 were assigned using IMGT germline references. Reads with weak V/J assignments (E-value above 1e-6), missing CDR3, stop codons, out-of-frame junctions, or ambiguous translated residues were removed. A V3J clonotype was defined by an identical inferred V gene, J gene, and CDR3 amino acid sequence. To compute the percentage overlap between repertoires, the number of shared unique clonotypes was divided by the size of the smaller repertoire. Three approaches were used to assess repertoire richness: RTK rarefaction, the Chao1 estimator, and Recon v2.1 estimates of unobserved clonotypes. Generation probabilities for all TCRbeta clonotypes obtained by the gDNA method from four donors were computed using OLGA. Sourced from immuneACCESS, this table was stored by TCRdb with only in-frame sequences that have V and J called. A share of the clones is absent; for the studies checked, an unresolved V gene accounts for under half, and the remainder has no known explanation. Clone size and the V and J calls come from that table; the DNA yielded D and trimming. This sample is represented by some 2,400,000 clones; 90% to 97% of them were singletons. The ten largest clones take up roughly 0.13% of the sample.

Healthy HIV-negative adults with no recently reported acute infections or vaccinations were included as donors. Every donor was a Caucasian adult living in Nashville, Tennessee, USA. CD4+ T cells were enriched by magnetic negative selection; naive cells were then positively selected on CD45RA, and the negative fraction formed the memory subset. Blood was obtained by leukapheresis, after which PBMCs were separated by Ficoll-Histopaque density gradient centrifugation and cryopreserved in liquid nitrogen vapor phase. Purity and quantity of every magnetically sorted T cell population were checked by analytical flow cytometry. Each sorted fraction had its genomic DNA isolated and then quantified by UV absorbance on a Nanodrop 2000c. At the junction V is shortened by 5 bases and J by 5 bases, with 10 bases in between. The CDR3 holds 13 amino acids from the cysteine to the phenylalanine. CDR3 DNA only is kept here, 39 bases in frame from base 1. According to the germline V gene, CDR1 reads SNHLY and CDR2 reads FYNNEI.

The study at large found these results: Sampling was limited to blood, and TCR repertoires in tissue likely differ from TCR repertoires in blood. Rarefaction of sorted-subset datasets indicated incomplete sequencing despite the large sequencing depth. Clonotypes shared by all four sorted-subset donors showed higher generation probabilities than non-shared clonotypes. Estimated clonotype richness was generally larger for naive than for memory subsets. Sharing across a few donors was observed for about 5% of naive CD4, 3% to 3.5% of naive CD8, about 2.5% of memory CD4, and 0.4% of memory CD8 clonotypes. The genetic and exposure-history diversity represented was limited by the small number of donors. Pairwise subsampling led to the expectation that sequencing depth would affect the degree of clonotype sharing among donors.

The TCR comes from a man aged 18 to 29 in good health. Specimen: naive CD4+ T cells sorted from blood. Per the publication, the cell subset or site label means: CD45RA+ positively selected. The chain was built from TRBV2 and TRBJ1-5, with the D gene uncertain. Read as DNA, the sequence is TGTGCCAGCAGTACCTCGGTCGATCAGCCCCAGCATTTT. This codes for CASSTSVDQPQHF.